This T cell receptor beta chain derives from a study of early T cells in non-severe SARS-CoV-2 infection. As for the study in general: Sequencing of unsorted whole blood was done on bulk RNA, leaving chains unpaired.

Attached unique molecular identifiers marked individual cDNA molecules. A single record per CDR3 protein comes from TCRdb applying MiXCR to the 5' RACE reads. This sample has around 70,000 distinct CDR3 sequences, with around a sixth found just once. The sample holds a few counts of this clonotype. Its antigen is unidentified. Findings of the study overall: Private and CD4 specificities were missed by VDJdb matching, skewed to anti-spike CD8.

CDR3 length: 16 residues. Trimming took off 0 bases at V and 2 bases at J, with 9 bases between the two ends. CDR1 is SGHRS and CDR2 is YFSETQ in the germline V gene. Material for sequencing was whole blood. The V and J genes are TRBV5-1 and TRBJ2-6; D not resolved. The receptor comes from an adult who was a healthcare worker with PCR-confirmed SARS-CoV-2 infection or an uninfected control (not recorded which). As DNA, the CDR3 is TGCGCCAGCAGCTTGGGGCAGTCGACTGGGGCCAACGTCCTGACTTTC. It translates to CASSLGQSTGANVLTF. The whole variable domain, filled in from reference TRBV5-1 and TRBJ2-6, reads KAGVTQTPRYLIKTRGQQVTLSCSPISGHRSVSWYQQTPGQGLQFLFEYFSETQRNKGNFPGRFSGRQFSNSRSEMNVSTLELGDSALYLCASSLGQSTGANVLTFGAGSRLTVL.